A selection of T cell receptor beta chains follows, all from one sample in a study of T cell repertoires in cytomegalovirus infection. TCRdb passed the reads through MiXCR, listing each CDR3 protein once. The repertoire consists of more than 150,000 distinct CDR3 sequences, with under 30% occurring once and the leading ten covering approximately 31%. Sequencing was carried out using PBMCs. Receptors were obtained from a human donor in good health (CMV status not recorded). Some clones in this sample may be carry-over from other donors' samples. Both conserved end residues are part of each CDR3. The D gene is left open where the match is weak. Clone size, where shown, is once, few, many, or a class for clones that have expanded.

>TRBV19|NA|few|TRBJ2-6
TGTGCCAGTAGTACGACAGGACGCTCTGGGGCCAACGTCCTGACTTTC
CASSTTGRSGANVLTF
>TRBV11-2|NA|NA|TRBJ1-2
TGTGCCAGCAGCCCCGGACGGGGAAGTTATGGCTACACCTTC
CASSPGRGSYGYTF
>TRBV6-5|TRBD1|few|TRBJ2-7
TGTGCCAGCAGACTTGCACAGGGGGCCACCTACGAGCAGTACTTC
CASRLAQGATYEQYF
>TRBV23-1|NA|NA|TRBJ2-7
TGCGCCAGCAGTCAATCTCGCGGCAGACGACCCTACGAGCAGTACTTC
CASSQSRGRRPYEQYF
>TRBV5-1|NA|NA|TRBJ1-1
TGCGCCAGCAGCTTGACCCAGGGAGAGGGGAAAGCTTTCTTT
CASSLTQGEGKAFF
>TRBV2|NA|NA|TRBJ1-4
TGTGCCAGCAGCCTCGCCGGGCAGGGGGAAAAACTGTTTTTT
CASSLAGQGEKLFF
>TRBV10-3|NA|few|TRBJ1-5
TGTGCCGTGCAGGGGTTGAGCAATCAGCCCCAGCATTTT
CAVQGLSNQPQHF
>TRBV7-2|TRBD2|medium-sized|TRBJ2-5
TGTGCCAGCAGCGGATGGACTAGGAGACAAGAGACCCAGTACTTC
CASSGWTRRQETQYF
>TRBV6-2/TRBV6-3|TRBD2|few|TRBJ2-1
TGTGCCAGCAGTTACCCCGTCGGACTAGCGGGGAACAATGAGCAGTTCTTC
CASSYPVGLAGNNEQFF
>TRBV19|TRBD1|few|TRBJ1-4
TGTGCCAGTAGGAGGACAGGGGTTAATGAAAAACTGTTTTTT
CASRRTGVNEKLFF
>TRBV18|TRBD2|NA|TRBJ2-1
TGTGCCAGCTCACCGCCCGGACTAGCGGGGGGTGCCTACAATGAGCAGTTCTTC
CASSPPGLAGGAYNEQFF
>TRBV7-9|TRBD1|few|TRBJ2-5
TGTGCCAGCAGCTTCGGGGACAGCTTCCAAGAGACCCAGTACTTC
CASSFGDSFQETQYF
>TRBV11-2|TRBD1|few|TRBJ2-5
TGTGCCAGCAGACGACAGGGGTGGCAAGAGACCCAGTACTTC
CASRRQGWQETQYF
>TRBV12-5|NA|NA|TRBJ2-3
TGTGCTAGTGGTTTGCTCACTCTAAGCACAGATACGCAGTATTTT
CASGLLTLSTDTQYF
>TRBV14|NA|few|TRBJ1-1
TGTGCCAGCAGTGAAAGGGACAACACTGAAGCTTTCTTT
CASSERDNTEAFF
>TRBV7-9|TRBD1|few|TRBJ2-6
TGTGCCAGCATTACCGGGACAGCCCACTCTGGGGCCAACGTCCTGACTTTC
CASITGTAHSGANVLTF
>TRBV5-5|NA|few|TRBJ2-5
TGTGCCAGCAGCTTGTCCGGGGGGCCAGAGACCCAGTACTTC
CASSLSGGPETQYF
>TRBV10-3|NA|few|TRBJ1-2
TGTGCCATCAGTAAGGATTATGGCTACACCTTC
CAISKDYGYTF
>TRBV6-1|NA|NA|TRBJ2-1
TGTGCCAGCCGACCGGGGGGCAGAGAGCAGTTCTTC
CASRPGGREQFF
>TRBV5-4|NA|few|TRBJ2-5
TGTGCCAGCACCGAGAGCTTGTCCCTTCCGGGACGGAGTGCAGAGACCCAGTACTTC
CASTESLSLPGRSAETQYF
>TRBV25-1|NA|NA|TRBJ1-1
TGTGCCAGCGGGTCGGGCCCTGAAGCTTTCTTT
CASGSGPEAFF
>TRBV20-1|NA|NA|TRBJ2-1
TGCGGGTTAACCTCCTACAATGAGCAGTTCTTC
CGLTSYNEQFF
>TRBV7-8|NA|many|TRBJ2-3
TGTGCCAGCAGCTTAACTTGGGGCACAGATACGCAGTATTTT
CASSLTWGTDTQYF
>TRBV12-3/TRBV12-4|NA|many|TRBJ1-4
TGTGCCAGCAGCACGGACACCGCGGCCGAAAAACTGTTTTTT
CASSTDTAAEKLFF
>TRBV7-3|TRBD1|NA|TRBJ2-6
TGTGCCAGCAGCTCGACGGGCAGGACCGGGACAGCTGACTCTGGGGCCAACGTCCTGACTTTC
CASSSTGRTGTADSGANVLTF
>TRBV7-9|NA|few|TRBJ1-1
TGTGCCAGCAGCTTAGTGGGGACACTGAACACTGAAGCTTTCTTT
CASSLVGTLNTEAFF
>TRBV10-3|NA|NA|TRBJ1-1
TGTGCCATCGGAACTTGGGCCCGATATGACAGGCCCACTGAAGCTTTCTTT
CAIGTWARYDRPTEAFF
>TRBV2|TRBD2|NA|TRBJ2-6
TGTGCCAGCAGTGAAAAGCGGGATCTCTTCTCTGGGGCCAACGTCCTGACTTTC
CASSEKRDLFSGANVLTF
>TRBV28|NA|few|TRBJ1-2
TGTGCCAGCAGTTTAATGGGGCACATCACCTCTAACTATGGCTACACCTTC
CASSLMGHITSNYGYTF
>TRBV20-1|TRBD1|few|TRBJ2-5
TGCAGTGCTGTTGGGGCCGAGGGGGCAGGAGAGACCCAGTACTTC
CSAVGAEGAGETQYF
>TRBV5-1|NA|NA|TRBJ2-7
TGCGCCAGCAGCTATGGATCGACCTACGAGCAGTACTTC
CASSYGSTYEQYF
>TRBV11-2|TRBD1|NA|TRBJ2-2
TGTGCCAGCAACGCGGGCAGGGGGCAAATCGGGGAGCTGTTTTTT
CASNAGRGQIGELFF
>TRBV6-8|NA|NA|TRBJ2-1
TGTGCCAGCCGGGGGGCGGTATTCTACAATGAGCAGTTCTTC
CASRGAVFYNEQFF
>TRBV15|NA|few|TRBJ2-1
TGTGCCACCAGCAGAGAGGCAGGGAACTACAATGAGCAGTTCTTC
CATSREAGNYNEQFF
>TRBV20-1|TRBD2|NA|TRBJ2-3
TGCAGTGCATCATCGACTAGCGGATTCACAGATACGCAGTATTTT
CSASSTSGFTDTQYF
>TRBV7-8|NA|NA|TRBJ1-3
TGTGCCAGCAGCTTAGTTAGCGCCAGGGTAACCTCTGGAAACACCATATATTTT
CASSLVSARVTSGNTIYF